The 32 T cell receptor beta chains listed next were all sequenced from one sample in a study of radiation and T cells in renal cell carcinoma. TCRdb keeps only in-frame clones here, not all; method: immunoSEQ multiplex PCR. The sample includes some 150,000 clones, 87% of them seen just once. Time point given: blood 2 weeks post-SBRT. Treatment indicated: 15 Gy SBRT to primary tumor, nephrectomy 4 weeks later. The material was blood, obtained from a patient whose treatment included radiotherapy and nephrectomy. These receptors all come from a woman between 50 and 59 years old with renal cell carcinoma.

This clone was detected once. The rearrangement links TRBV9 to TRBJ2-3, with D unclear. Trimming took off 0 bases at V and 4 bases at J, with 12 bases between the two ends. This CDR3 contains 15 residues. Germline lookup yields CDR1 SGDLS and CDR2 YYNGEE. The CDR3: CASSVESILADTQYF. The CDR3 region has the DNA TGTGCCAGCAGCGTAGAATCCATCTTAGCAGATACGCAGTATTTT.

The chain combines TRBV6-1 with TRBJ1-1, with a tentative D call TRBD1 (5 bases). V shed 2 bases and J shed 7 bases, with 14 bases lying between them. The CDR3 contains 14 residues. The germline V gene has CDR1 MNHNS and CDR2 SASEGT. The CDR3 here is CASSEQGRGFEAFF. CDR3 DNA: TGTGCCAGCAGTGAACAGGGAAGGGGTTTTGAAGCTTTCTTT.

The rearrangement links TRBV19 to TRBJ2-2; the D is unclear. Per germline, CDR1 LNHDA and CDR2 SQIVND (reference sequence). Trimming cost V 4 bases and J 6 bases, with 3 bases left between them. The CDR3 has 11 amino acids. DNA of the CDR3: TGTGCCAGTAGTAATCCCGGGGAGCTGTTTTTT. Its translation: CASSNPGELFF.

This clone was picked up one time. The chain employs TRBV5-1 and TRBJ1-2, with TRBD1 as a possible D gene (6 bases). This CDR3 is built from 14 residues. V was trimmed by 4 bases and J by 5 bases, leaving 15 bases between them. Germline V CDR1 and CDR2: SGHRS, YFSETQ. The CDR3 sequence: CASSPEGGLYGYTF. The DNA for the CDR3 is TGCGCCAGCAGCCCCGAGGGGGGACTATATGGCTACACCTTC.

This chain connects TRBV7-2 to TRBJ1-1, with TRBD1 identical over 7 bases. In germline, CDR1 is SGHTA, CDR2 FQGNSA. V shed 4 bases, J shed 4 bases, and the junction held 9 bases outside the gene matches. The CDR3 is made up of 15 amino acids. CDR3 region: CASSSPDRWSTEAFF. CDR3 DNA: TGTGCCAGCAGCTCACCGGACAGGTGGAGCACTGAAGCTTTCTTT.

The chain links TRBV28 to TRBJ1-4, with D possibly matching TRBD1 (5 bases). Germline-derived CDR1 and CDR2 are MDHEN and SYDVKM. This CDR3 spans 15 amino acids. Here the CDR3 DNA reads TGTGCGCTATCCAAGCAGCTAGGGGATTCTGAAAAACTGTTTTTT. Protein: CALSKQLGDSEKLFF.

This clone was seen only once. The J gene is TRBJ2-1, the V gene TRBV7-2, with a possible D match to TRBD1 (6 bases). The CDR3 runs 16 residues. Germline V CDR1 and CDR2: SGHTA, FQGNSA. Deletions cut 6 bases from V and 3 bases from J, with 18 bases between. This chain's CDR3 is CASSRNWGPIYNEQFF. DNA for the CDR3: TGTGCCAGCAGTCGAAATTGGGGGCCAATCTACAATGAGCAGTTCTTC.

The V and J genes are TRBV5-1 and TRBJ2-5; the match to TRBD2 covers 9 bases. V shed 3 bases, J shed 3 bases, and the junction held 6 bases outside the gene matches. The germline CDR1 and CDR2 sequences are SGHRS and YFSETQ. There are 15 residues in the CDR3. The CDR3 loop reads CASSSVGGGEETQYF. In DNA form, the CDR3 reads TGCGCCAGCAGCTCCGTTGGCGGGGGGGAAGAGACCCAGTACTTC.

This CDR3 reads CASSQVTGESLANTIYF. CDR3 DNA sequence: TGTGCCAGCAGCCAAGTGACAGGGGAATCTCTGGCAAACACCATATATTTT. The rearrangement links TRBV7-6 to TRBJ1-3; 8 positions match TRBD1. This CDR3 spans 17 amino acids. Unmatched junction bases numbered 15, after V lost 5 bases and J lost 6 bases. Germline CDR1 reads SGHVS; CDR2 reads FNYEAQ.

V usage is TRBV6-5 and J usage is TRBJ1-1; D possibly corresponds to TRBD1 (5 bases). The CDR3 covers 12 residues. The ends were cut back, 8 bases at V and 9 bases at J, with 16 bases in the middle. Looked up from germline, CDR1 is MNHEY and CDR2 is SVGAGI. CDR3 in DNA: TGTGCCAGCGGATATTGGCGGGACCAAGCTTTCTTT. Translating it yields CASGYWRDQAFF.

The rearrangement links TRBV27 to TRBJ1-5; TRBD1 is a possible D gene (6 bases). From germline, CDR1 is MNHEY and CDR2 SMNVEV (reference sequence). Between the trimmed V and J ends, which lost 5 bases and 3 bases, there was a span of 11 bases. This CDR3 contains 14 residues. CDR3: CASSGGATNQPQHF. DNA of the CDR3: TGTGCCAGCAGTGGGGGGGCAACCAATCAGCCCCAGCATTTT.

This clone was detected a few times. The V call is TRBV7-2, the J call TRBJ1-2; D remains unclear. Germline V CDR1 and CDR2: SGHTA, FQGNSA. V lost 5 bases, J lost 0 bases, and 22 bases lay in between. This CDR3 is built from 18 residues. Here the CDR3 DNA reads TGTGCCAGCAGCCCGACGACCTTGCTCCCAATCCCTAACTATGGCTACACCTTC. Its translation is CASSPTTLLPIPNYGYTF.

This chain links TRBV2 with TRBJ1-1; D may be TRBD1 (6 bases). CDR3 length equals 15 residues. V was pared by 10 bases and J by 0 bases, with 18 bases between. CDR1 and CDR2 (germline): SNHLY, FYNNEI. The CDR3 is CATSEGDELNTEAFF. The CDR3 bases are TGTGCCACCTCCGAGGGGGACGAACTGAACACTGAAGCTTTCTTT.

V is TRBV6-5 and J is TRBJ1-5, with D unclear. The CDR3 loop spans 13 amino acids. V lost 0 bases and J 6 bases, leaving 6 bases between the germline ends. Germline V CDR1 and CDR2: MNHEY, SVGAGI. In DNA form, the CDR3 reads TGTGCCAGCAGTTACTCGGCCGGTCAGCCCCAGCATTTT. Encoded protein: CASSYSAGQPQHF.

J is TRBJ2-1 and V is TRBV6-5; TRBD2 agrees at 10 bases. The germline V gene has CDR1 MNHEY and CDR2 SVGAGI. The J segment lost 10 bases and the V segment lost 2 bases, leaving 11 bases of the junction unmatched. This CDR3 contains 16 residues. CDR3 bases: TGTGCCAGCAGTTACGGTTCAGCGGGGGGGCCTAAGGAGCAGTTCTTC. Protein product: CASSYGSAGGPKEQFF.

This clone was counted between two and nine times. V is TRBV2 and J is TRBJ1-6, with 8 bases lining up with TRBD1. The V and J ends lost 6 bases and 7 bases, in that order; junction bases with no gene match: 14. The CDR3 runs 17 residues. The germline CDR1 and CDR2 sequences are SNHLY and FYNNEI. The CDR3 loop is CASRGRTGPGSNSPLHF. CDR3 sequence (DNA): TGTGCCAGCAGGGGAAGGACAGGGCCTGGAAGCAATTCACCCCTCCACTTT.

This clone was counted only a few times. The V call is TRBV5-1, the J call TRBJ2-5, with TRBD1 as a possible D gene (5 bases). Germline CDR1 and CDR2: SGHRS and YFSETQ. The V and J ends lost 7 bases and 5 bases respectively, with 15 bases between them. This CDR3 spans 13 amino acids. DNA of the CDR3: TGCGCCAGCGGGGCCGGATTCGAGGAGACCCAGTACTTC. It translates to CASGAGFEETQYF.

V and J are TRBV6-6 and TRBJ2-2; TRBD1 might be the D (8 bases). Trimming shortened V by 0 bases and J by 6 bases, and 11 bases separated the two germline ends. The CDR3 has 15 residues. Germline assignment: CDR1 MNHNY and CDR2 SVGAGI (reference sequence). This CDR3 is CASSYSTGGAGELFF. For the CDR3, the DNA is TGTGCCAGCAGTTACTCTACAGGGGGGGCCGGGGAGCTGTTTTTT.

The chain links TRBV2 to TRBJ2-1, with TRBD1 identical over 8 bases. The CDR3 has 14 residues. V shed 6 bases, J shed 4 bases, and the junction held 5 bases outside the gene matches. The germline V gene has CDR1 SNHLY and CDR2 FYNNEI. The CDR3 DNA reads TGTGCCAGCAGGACAGGGGTTCTTTACAATGAGCAGTTCTTC. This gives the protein CASRTGVLYNEQFF.

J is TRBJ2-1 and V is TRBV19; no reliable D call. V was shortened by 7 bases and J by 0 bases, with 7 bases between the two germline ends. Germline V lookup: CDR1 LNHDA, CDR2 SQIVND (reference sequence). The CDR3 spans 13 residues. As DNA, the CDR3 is TGTGCCAGTAAACCAAGCTCCTACAATGAGCAGTTCTTC. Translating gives CASKPSSYNEQFF.

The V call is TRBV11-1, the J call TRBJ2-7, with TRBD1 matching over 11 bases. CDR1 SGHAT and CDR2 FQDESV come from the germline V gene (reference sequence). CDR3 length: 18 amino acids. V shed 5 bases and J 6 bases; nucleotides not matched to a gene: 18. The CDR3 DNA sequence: TGTGCCAGCAGCCTTTCGGGAAATTGGGACAGGGGGTCCGTCGAGCAGTACTTC. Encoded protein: CASSLSGNWDRGSVEQYF.

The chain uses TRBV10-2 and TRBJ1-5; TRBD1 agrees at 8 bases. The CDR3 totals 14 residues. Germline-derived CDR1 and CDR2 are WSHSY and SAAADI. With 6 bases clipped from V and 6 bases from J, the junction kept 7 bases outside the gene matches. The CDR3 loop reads CASSGQGRAQPQHF. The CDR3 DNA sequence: TGCGCCAGCAGCGGACAGGGAAGGGCTCAGCCCCAGCATTTT.

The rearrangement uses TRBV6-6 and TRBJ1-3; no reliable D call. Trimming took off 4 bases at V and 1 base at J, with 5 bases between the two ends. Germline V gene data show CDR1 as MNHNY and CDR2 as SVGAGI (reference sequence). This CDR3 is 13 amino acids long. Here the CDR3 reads CASSSFSGNTIYF. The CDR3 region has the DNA TGTGCCAGCAGTTCCTTTTCTGGAAACACCATATATTTT.

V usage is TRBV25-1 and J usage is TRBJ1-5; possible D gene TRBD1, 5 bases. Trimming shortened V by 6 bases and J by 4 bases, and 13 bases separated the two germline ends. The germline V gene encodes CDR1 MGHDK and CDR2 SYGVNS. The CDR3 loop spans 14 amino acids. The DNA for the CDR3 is TGTGCCAGCAGAGGGCAGGGAGGGAATCAGCCCCAGCATTTT. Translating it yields CASRGQGGNQPQHF.

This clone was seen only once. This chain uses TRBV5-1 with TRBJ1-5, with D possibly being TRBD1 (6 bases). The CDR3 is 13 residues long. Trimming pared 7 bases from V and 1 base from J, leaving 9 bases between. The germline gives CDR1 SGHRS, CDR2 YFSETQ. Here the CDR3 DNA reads TGCGCCAGCCGGACAGACAGCAATCAGCCCCAGCATTTT. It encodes CASRTDSNQPQHF.

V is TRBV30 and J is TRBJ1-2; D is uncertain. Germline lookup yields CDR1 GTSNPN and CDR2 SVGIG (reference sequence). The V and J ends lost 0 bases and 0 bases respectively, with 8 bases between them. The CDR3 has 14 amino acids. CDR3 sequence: CAWSVGGANYGYTF. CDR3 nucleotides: TGTGCCTGGAGTGTTGGCGGGGCTAACTATGGCTACACCTTC.

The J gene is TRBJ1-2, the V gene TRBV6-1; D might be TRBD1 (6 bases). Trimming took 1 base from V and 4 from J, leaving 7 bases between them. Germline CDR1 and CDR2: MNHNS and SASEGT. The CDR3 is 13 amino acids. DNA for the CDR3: TGTGCCAGCAGTGAAGACAGGGTCTATGGCTACACCTTC. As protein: CASSEDRVYGYTF.

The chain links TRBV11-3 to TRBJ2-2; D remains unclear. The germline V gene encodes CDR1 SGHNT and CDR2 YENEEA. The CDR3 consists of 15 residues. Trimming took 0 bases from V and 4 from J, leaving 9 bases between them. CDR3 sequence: CASSLDPSSTGELFF. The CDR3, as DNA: TGTGCCAGCAGCTTAGATCCGAGCTCCACCGGGGAGCTGTTTTTT. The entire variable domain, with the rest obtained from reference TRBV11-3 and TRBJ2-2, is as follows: EAGVVQSPRYKIIEKKQPVAFWCNPISGHNTLYWYLQNLGQGPELLIRYENEEAVDDSQLPKDRFSAERLKGVDSTLKIQPAELGDSAVYLCASSLDPSSTGELFFGEGSRLTVL.

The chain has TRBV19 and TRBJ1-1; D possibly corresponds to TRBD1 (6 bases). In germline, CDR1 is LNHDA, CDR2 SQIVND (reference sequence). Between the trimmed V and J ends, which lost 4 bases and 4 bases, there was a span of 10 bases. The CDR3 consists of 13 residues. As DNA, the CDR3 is TGTGCCAGTAGTAAGGGGGAGAGCACTGAAGCTTTCTTT. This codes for CASSKGESTEAFF. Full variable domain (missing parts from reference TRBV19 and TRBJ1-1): DGGITQSPKYLFRKEGQNVTLSCEQNLNHDAMYWYRQDPGQGLRLIYYSQIVNDFQKGDIAEGYSVSREKKESFPLTVTSAQKNPTAFYLCASSKGESTEAFFGQGTRLTVV.

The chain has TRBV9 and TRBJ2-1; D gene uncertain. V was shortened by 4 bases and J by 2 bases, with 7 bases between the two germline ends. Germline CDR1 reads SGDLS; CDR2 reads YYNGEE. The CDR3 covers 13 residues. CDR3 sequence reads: CASSPRTYNEQFF. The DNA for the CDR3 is TGTGCCAGCAGCCCCCGGACCTACAATGAGCAGTTCTTC.

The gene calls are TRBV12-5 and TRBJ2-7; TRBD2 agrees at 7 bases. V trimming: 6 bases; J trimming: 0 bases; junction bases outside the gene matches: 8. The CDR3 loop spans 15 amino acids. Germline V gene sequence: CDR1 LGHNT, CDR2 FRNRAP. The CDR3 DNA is TGTGCTAGTGGCGGGGGAGCGGGGCGCTCCTACGAGCAGTACTTC. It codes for CASGGGAGRSYEQYF.

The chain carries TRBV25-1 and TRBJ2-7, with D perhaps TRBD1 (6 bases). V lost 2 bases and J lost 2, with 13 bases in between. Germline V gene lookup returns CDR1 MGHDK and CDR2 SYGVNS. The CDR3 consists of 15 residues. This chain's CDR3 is CASSETGDNTYEQYF. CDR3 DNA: TGTGCCAGCAGTGAAACCGGGGACAACACCTACGAGCAGTACTTC.